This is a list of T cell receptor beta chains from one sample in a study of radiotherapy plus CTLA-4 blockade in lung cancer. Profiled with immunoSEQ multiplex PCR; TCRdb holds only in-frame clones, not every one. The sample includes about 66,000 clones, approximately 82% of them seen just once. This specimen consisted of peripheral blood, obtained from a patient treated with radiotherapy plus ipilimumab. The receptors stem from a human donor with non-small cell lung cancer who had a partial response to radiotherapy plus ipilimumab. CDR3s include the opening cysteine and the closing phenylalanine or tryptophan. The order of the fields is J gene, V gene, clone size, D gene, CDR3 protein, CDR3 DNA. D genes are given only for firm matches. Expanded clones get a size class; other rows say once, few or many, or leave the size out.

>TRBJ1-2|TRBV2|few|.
CASSPTEYGYTF
TGTGCCAGCAGCCCCACGGAGTATGGCTACACCTTC
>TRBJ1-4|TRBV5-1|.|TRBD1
CASSLEGAGEKLFF
TGCGCCAGCAGCTTGGAGGGGGCCGGTGAAAAACTGTTTTTT
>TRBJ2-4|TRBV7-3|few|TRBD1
CASSPSGQGNIQYF
TGTGCCAGCAGCCCCTCGGGACAGGGAAACATTCAGTACTTC
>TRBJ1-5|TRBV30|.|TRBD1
CAWSASGQNNQPQHF
TGTGCCTGGAGTGCCTCGGGACAGAACAATCAGCCCCAGCATTTT
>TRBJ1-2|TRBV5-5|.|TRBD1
CASSSGQGALYGYTF
TGTGCCAGCAGCTCTGGACAGGGGGCTCTTTATGGCTACACCTTC
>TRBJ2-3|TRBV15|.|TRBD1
CATDRGSGTDTQYF
TGTGCCACTGACAGGGGGTCTGGGACAGATACGCAGTATTTT
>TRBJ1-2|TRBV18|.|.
CASSPLDSRGGGYTF
TGTGCCAGCTCACCACTTGACAGCAGGGGCGGGGGCTACACCTTC
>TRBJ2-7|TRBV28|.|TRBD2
CASSATLLAGGGEQYF
TGTGCCAGCAGTGCTACACTACTAGCGGGAGGAGGTGAGCAGTACTTC
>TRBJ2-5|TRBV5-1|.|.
CASSSDIRETQYF
TGCGCCAGCAGCTCGGACATTCGAGAGACCCAGTACTTC
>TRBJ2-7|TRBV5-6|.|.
CASSWKDRYEQYF
TGTGCCAGCAGCTGGAAGGACAGATACGAGCAGTACTTC
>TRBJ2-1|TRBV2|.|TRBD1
CALTGTGNNEQFF
TGTGCCCTGACAGGGACGGGAAACAATGAGCAGTTCTTC
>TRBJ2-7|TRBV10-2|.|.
CASRAGQLLEQYF
TGCGCCAGCAGAGCGGGACAACTCCTGGAGCAGTACTTC
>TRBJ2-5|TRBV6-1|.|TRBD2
CASSVGLAGIAYQETQYF
TGTGCCAGCAGTGTGGGACTAGCGGGAATCGCGTACCAAGAGACCCAGTACTTC
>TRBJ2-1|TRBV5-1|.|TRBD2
CASSAHGTSGYNEQFF
TGCGCCAGCAGCGCCCACGGGACTAGCGGATACAATGAGCAGTTCTTC
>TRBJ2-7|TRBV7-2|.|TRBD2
CASSPLGGSAYEQYF
TGTGCCAGCAGCCCATTGGGGGGGTCGGCCTACGAGCAGTACTTC
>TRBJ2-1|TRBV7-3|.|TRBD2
CASSFNAGLAGAGLVF
TGTGCCAGCAGCTTTAATGCGGGACTAGCGGGAGCGGGGTTGGTCTTC
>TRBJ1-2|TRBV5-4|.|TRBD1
CASSLDRGYGYTF
TGTGCCAGCAGCTTGGACAGGGGCTATGGCTACACCTTC
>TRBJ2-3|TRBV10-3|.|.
CAIKGGSSTDTQYF
TGTGCCATTAAAGGCGGCTCTAGCACAGATACGCAGTATTTT
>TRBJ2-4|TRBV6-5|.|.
CASSYDYGKNIQYF
TGTGCCAGCAGTTACGACTACGGCAAAAACATTCAGTACTTC
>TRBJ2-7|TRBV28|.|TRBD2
CASSFPTSGDTKYEQYF
TGTGCCAGCAGTTTCCCAACTAGCGGGGACACCAAGTACGAGCAGTACTTC
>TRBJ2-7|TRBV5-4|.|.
CASSPTSGMTYEQYF
TGTGCCAGCAGCCCGACCTCAGGGATGACCTACGAGCAGTACTTC
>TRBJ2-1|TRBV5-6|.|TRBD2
CASSFVGGSNEQFF
TGTGCCAGCAGCTTTGTCGGCGGGAGCAATGAGCAGTTCTTC
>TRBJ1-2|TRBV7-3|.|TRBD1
CASSPGQGRGGYTF
TGTGCCAGCAGCCCAGGACAGGGGAGAGGTGGCTACACCTTC
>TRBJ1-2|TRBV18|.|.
CASSPLSLLNYGYTF
TGTGCCAGCTCACCATTATCTCTACTCAACTATGGCTACACCTTC
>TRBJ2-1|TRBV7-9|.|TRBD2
CASSLLLAGGPDEQFF
TGTGCCAGCAGCTTACTCCTAGCGGGAGGGCCAGATGAGCAGTTCTTC
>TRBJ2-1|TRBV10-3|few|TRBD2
CAISRGLAGVAYNEQFF
TGTGCCATCAGCCGGGGACTAGCGGGAGTGGCCTACAATGAGCAGTTCTTC
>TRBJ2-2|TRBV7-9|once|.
CASSLSGTGNVKLFF
TGTGCCAGCAGCTTATCCGGAACAGGGAACGTGAAGCTGTTTTTT
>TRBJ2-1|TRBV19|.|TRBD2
CASSIGTTRYNEQFF
TGTGCCAGTAGTATCGGGACTACTCGCTACAATGAGCAGTTCTTC
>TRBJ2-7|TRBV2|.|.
CASSGTQPYEQYF
TGTGCCAGCAGTGGGACACAACCCTACGAGCAGTACTTC
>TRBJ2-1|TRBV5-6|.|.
CASRATDRWEQFF
TGTGCCAGCAGGGCGACAGATCGGTGGGAGCAGTTCTTC
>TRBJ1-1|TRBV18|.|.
CASHSVVDTEAFF
TGTGCCAGCCATTCGGTGGTGGACACTGAAGCTTTCTTT
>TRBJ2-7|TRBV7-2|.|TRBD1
CASSRGGPSSYEQYF
TGTGCCAGCAGCCGAGGGGGCCCGAGCTCCTACGAGCAGTACTTC
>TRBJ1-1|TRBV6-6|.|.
CASSSQGDTEAFF
TGTGCCAGCAGTTCGCAAGGGGACACTGAAGCTTTCTTT
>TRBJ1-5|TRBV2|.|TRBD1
CASSGTGLNQPQHF
TGTGCCAGCAGTGGGACAGGCCTAAATCAGCCCCAGCATTTT
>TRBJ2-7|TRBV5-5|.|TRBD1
CASSPRTGNPYEQYF
TGTGCCAGCAGCCCCCGGACAGGGAATCCCTACGAGCAGTACTTC
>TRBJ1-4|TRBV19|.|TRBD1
CASSRQGAVPNEKLFF
TGTGCCAGTAGTCGACAGGGGGCAGTACCTAATGAAAAACTGTTTTTT
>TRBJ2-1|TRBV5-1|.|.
CASSLERASSDTFF
TGCGCCAGCAGCTTGGAGAGGGCCTCTAGCGATACGTTCTTC
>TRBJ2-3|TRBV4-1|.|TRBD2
CASGPGLAGGLDTQYF
TGCGCCAGCGGCCCCGGGCTAGCGGGAGGATTAGATACGCAGTATTTT
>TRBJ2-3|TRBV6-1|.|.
CASSERRRGGDTQYF
TGTGCCAGCAGTGAAAGGAGGAGAGGGGGAGATACGCAGTATTTT
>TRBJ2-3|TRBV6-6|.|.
CASSYNTDTQYF
TGTGCCAGCAGTTACAATACTGATACGCAGTATTTT
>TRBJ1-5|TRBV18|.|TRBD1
CASSPTGVDRPQPQHF
TGTGCCAGCTCACCCACAGGGGTTGACAGGCCTCAGCCCCAGCATTTT
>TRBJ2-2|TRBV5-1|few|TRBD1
CASSADRGTSGELFF
TGCGCCAGCAGCGCCGACAGGGGAACTTCCGGGGAGCTGTTTTTT
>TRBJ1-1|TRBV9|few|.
CASSPTTGNTEAFF
TGTGCCAGCAGCCCGACCACGGGGAACACTGAAGCTTTCTTT
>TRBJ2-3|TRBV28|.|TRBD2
CASRPRLGTSGSSTDTQYF
TGTGCCAGCAGGCCTAGGCTAGGGACTAGCGGCTCTAGCACAGATACGCAGTATTTT
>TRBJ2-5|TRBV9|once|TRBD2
CASSLRGTSEETQYF
TGTGCCAGCAGCCTAAGGGGGACTAGCGAGGAGACCCAGTACTTC
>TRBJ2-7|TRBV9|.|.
CASSVGVLAGPYEQYF
TGTGCCAGCAGCGTAGGAGTTTTGGCAGGGCCCTACGAGCAGTACTTC
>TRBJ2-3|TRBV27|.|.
CASSLRRSDTQYF
TGTGCCAGCAGTTTGCGAAGGAGCGATACGCAGTATTTT
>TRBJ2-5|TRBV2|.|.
CASSSRVLETQYF
TGTGCCAGCAGCTCGCGGGTTTTAGAGACCCAGTACTTC
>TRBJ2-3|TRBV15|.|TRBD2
CATSLTSGSSTDTQYF
TGTGCCACCAGCCTAACTAGCGGGTCAAGCACAGATACGCAGTATTTT
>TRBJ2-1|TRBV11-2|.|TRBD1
CASSPDRGGQFF
TGTGCCAGCAGCCCTGACAGGGGTGGGCAGTTCTTC
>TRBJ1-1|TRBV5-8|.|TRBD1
CASSFPTRGHLAFF
TGTGCCAGCAGCTTTCCGACCAGGGGGCATTTAGCTTTCTTT
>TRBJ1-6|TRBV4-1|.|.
CASSLQLRDSPLHF
TGCGCCAGCAGCCTACAACTCAGGGATTCACCCCTCCACTTT
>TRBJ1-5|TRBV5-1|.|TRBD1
CASSHGDRENQPQHF
TGCGCCAGCAGCCATGGGGACAGGGAAAATCAGCCCCAGCATTTT
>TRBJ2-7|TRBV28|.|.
CASSFWVGRLAEQYF
TGTGCCAGCAGTTTTTGGGTAGGGAGGCTGGCCGAGCAGTACTTC
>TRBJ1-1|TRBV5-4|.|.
CASSYTENTEAFF
TGTGCCAGCAGCTACACAGAGAACACTGAAGCTTTCTTT
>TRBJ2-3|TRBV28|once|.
CASSLASASTDTQYF
TGTGCCAGCAGTTTGGCTAGCGCCAGCACAGATACGCAGTATTTT
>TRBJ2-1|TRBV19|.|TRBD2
CATLGGTSFGEQFF
TGTGCCACCCTCGGAGGGACTAGCTTTGGTGAGCAGTTCTTC